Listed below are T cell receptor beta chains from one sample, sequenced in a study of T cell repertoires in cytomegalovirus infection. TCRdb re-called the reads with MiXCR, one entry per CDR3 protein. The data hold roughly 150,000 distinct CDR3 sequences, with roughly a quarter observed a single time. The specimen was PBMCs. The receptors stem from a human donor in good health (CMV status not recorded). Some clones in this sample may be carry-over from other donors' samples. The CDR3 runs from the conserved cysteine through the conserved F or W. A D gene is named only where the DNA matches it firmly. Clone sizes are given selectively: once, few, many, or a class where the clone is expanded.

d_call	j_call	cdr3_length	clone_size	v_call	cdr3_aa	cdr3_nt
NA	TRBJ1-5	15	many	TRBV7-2	CASSLKGGSNQPQHF	TGTGCCAGCAGCTTAAAAGGGGGAAGCAATCAGCCCCAGCATTTT
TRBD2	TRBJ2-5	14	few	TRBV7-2	CASSVGGRAETQYF	TGTGCCAGCAGCGTGGGAGGGAGGGCAGAGACCCAGTACTTC
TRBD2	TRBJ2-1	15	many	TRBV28	CASSCPSLAGCEQFF	TGTGCCAGCAGTTGTCCCAGCCTAGCGGGTTGTGAGCAGTTCTTC
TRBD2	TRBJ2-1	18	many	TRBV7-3	CASSSRTSGRSSYNEQFF	TGTGCCAGCAGCTCCCGGACTAGCGGGCGCAGCTCCTACAATGAGCAGTTCTTC
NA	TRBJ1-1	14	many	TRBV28	CASRLGTPLTEAFF	TGTGCCAGCAGATTGGGAACTCCTTTAACTGAAGCTTTCTTT
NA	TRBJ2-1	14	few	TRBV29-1	CSAKGQGSYNEQFF	TGCAGCGCAAAGGGGCAGGGATCCTACAATGAGCAGTTCTTC
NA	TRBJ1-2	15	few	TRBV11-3	CASSLAAGANYGYTF	TGTGCCAGCAGCTTAGCCGCAGGGGCTAACTATGGCTACACCTTC
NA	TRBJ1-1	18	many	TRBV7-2	CASSPTPSGPGGSTEAFF	TGTGCCAGCAGCCCTACCCCATCAGGGCCGGGAGGAAGCACTGAAGCTTTCTTT
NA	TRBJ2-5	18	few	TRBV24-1	CATADSGTTLWRGETQYF	TGTGCCACTGCGGACAGCGGGACAACCCTGTGGAGAGGAGAGACCCAGTACTTC
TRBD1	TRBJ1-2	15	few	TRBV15	CATSRERTGNYGYTF	TGTGCCACCAGCAGAGAGAGGACAGGGAACTATGGCTACACCTTC
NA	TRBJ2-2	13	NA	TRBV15	CATSRDQTGELFF	TGTGCCACCAGCAGAGATCAGACAGGGGAGCTGTTTTTT
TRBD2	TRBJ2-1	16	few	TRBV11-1	CASSLLRRVAGDEQFF	TGTGCCAGCAGCCTCCTTCGGAGGGTAGCGGGAGATGAGCAGTTCTTC